The next 30 T cell receptor beta chains were all read from a single sample in a study of cytomegalovirus exposure and HLA in healthy donors. PCR used 60 Vbeta primers and 13 Jbeta primers. The table came from immunoSEQ multiplex PCR; TCRdb's copy has only in-frame clones and leaves some out. The sample has 30,000 to 45,000 clones; more than 80% are singletons. Sequencing used PBMCs. Receptor source: a woman aged 40 to 49 in good health and CMV-seronegative.

V is TRBV4-3 and J is TRBJ1-2, with 9 bases lining up with TRBD1. From germline, CDR1 is LGHNA and CDR2 YSLEER. The CDR3 is 15 residues long. Trimming removed 0 bases from V and 5 bases from J; junction bases left unmatched: 4. In nucleotides, the CDR3 is TGCGCCAGCAGCCAAGAAGAGGGACAGGGTTATGGCTACACCTTC. Amino acid sequence: CASSQEEGQGYGYTF.

The rearrangement links TRBV28 to TRBJ2-1; TRBD1 aligns across 7 bases. With 6 bases clipped from V and 1 base from J, the junction kept 6 bases outside the gene matches. Germline loops: CDR1 MDHEN, CDR2 SYDVKM. CDR3 length: 15 residues. The CDR3 region has the DNA TGTGCCAGCAGGCAACAGGGGCTTTCCTACAATGAGCAGTTCTTC. It yields the protein CASRQQGLSYNEQFF.

The V and J genes are TRBV28 and TRBJ2-2, with D perhaps matching TRBD1 (5 bases). Germline CDR1 is MDHEN and CDR2 is SYDVKM. This CDR3 spans 13 amino acids. V lost 3 bases and J 7 bases, leaving 9 bases between the germline ends. The CDR3 DNA is TGTGCCAGCAGTTTCTGGGGCGACGGGGAGCTGTTTTTT. Protein product: CASSFWGDGELFF.

The chain joins TRBV13 to TRBJ1-1; 7 bases are a match to TRBD1. Germline CDR1 and CDR2: PRHDT and FYEKMQ (reference sequence). The CDR3 is 17 residues long. The V segment lost 5 bases and the J segment 3 bases; nucleotides outside the gene matches: 15. The DNA for the CDR3 is TGTGCCAGCAGCCTATCAGACAGGGCAGCTCGAGACACTGAAGCTTTCTTT. Amino acid sequence: CASSLSDRAARDTEAFF.

J is TRBJ1-1 and V is TRBV6-5; 7 nucleotides match TRBD1. The trim removed 0 bases at V and 8 bases at J, leaving 9 bases unmatched. The germline gives CDR1 MNHEY, CDR2 SVGAGI. The CDR3 is made up of 15 amino acids. CDR3 sequence (DNA): TGTGCCAGCAGTTACTCGATGCAGGGGGTAGAGGAAGCTTTCTTT. As protein: CASSYSMQGVEEAFF.

This chain uses TRBV11-3 with TRBJ1-1, with 8 bases fitting TRBD1. The CDR3 has 12 amino acids. Per germline, CDR1 SGHNT and CDR2 YENEEA. V lost 5 bases and J lost 9; bases outside the gene matches: 5. The CDR3 is CASSEGQAKAFF. The CDR3 nucleotides are TGTGCCAGCAGCGAGGGACAGGCTAAAGCTTTCTTT.

The rearrangement links TRBV6-6 to TRBJ1-1; 7 positions agree with TRBD1. J was trimmed by 6 bases and V by 4 bases; bases with no gene match: 5. Germline V gene sequence: CDR1 MNHNY, CDR2 SVGAGI (reference sequence). The CDR3 contains 13 residues. CDR3 in DNA: TGTGCCAGCAGTTCCCAGGGGGGAGCTGAAGCTTTCTTT. It specifies CASSSQGGAEAFF.

The V gene is TRBV11-1, the J gene TRBJ1-5; perhaps TRBD1 as D (6 bases). This CDR3 region has 13 residues. Germline V gene data show CDR1 as SGHAT and CDR2 as FQDESV (reference sequence). V lost 5 bases and J lost 4, with 9 bases in between. The DNA for the CDR3 is TGTGCCAGCAGCAGACAGGCAAATCAGCCCCAGCATTTT. This encodes CASSRQANQPQHF.

The V and J genes are TRBV29-1 and TRBJ2-5; TRBD1 agrees at 7 bases. The CDR3 contains 12 residues. The junction had 4 bases not matched to a gene; V was cut back by 5 bases and J by 4 bases. CDR1 SQVTM and CDR2 ANQGSEA come from the germline V gene. Written as DNA, the CDR3 is TGCAGCGTTTTGAGGGGGCCAGAGACCCAGTACTTC. This translates into CSVLRGPETQYF.

CDR3 amino acids: CASSRRSTQYF. CDR3 nucleotide sequence: TGTGCCAGCAGTAGGAGGTCGACCCAGTACTTC. V gene TRBV2 combines with J gene TRBJ2-5; a possible D gene is TRBD2 (5 bases). V shed 5 bases and J shed 7 bases, with 8 bases lying between them. The CDR3 contains 11 residues. Per germline, CDR1 SNHLY and CDR2 FYNNEI. The whole variable domain, remainder taken from reference TRBV2 and TRBJ2-5, is EPEVTQTPSHQVTQMGQEVILRCVPISNHLYFYWYRQILGQKVEFLVSFYNNEISEKSEIFDDQFSVERPDGSNFTLKIRSTKLEDSAMYFCASSRRSTQYFGPGTRLLVL.

The V gene is TRBV2, the J gene TRBJ2-7; the match to TRBD2 covers 11 bases. Losses at the gene ends were 5 bases for V and 5 bases for J; bases not matched to a gene: 5. The V gene's germline CDR1 is SNHLY and CDR2 FYNNEI. CDR3 length: 14 residues. CDR3 DNA sequence: TGTGCCAGCAGTCTACTAGCGGGGGCCAACGAGCAGTACTTC. Its protein product is CASSLLAGANEQYF.

V and J are TRBV7-9 and TRBJ1-1; D possibly corresponds to TRBD1 (5 bases). The CDR3 sequence is 13 residues long. Trimming took 4 bases from V and 8 from J, leaving 14 bases between them. Germline CDR1 is SEHNR and CDR2 is FQNEAQ (reference sequence). The CDR3 here is CASSSQFGGEAFF. CDR3 nucleotides: TGTGCCAGCAGCTCTCAATTTGGGGGGGAAGCTTTCTTT.

The chain combines TRBV5-1 with TRBJ2-5, with 8 bases lining up with TRBD2. V was clipped by 2 bases and J by 3 bases; unmatched bases: 3. This CDR3 comprises 14 residues. CDR1 is SGHRS and CDR2 is YFSETQ in the germline V gene. Here the CDR3 reads CASSLYSGEETQYF. CDR3 DNA: TGCGCCAGCAGCTTATATAGCGGGGAAGAGACCCAGTACTTC.

Here the CDR3 reads CASSYQGGTQYF. CDR3 coding DNA: TGTGCCAGCAGCTACCAGGGAGGTACGCAGTATTTT. The genes are TRBV7-2 and TRBJ2-3, with a weak D call TRBD2 (6 bases). With 4 bases removed from V and 8 bases from J, the gap between germline ends came to 10 bases. The length of the CDR3 is 12 residues. Looked up from germline, CDR1 is SGHTA and CDR2 is FQGNSA.

The CDR3: CARQGADYGYTF. The DNA for the CDR3 is TGTGCCAGGCAGGGGGCAGACTATGGCTACACCTTC. V gene TRBV2 combines with J gene TRBJ1-2, with TRBD1 matching over 8 bases. The ends lost 9 bases at V and 3 bases at J; junction bases unmatched: 3. The CDR3 runs 12 residues. Germline lookup yields CDR1 SNHLY and CDR2 FYNNEI. The full variable domain, in which reference TRBV2 and TRBJ1-2 provide the parts outside the CDR3, is EPEVTQTPSHQVTQMGQEVILRCVPISNHLYFYWYRQILGQKVEFLVSFYNNEISEKSEIFDDQFSVERPDGSNFTLKIRSTKLEDSAMYFCARQGADYGYTFGSGTRLTVV.

Only one count was recorded for this clone. This chain joins TRBV9 and TRBJ2-3; TRBD2 aligns across 8 bases. The CDR3 is 16 residues long. V lost 5 bases and J lost 6; bases outside the gene matches: 14. Per the germline V gene, CDR1 is SGDLS and CDR2 is YYNGEE. The CDR3 protein is CASSPRPGGAGDTQYF. CDR3 nucleotide sequence: TGTGCCAGCAGTCCCCGTCCCGGGGGGGCCGGTGATACGCAGTATTTT.

The V call is TRBV7-3, the J call TRBJ1-3; no clear D. This CDR3 contains 13 residues. Deletions cut 4 bases from V and 4 bases from J, with 8 bases between. CDR1 SGHTA and CDR2 FQGTGA come from the germline V gene. The CDR3 coding sequence is TGTGCCAGCAGCTCCGGGGTAGGAAACACCATATATTTT. This translates into CASSSGVGNTIYF. The entire variable domain, with the rest obtained from reference TRBV7-3 and TRBJ1-3, is as follows: GAGVSQTPSNKVTEKGKYVELRCDPISGHTALYWYRQSLGQGPEFLIYFQGTGAADDSGLPNDRFFAVRPEGSVSTLKIQRTERGDSAVYLCASSSGVGNTIYFGEGSWLTVV.

This rearrangement joins TRBV5-6 to TRBJ1-2; D gene uncertain. V lost 0 bases and J lost 2, with 5 bases in between. Germline CDR1 and CDR2: SGHDT and YYEEEE. The CDR3 has 13 residues. The chain's CDR3 is CASSLVQNYGYTF. The CDR3 DNA sequence: TGTGCCAGCAGCTTGGTTCAGAACTATGGCTACACCTTC. The entire variable domain, with the rest obtained from reference TRBV5-6 and TRBJ1-2, is as follows: DAGVTQSPTHLIKTRGQQVTLRCSPKSGHDTVSWYQQALGQGPQFIFQYYEEEERQRGNFPDRFSGHQFPNYSSELNVNALLLGDSALYLCASSLVQNYGYTFGSGTRLTVV.

The chain uses TRBV11-2 and TRBJ2-5; D is possibly TRBD2 (5 bases). V was shortened by 3 bases and J by 3 bases, with 8 bases between the two germline ends. Germline CDR1 and CDR2: SGHAT and FQNNGV. The CDR3 is 13 residues long. CDR3 nucleotide sequence: TGTGCCAGCAGCTTCGCCGGGGAAGAGACCCAGTACTTC. Translated: CASSFAGEETQYF.

V usage is TRBV5-1 and J usage is TRBJ2-1; 9 bases are shared with TRBD2. Germline loops: CDR1 SGHRS, CDR2 YFSETQ. This CDR3 has 15 residues. The junction had 5 bases not matched to a gene; V was cut back by 4 bases and J by 3 bases. CDR3 loop: CASSPRSGGYNEQFF. CDR3 nucleotide sequence: TGCGCCAGCAGCCCTCGTAGCGGGGGCTACAATGAGCAGTTCTTC.

This sequence joins TRBV7-8 and TRBJ2-7; D is possibly TRBD1 (5 bases). The CDR3 sequence is 16 residues long. In germline, CDR1 is SGHVS, CDR2 FQNEAQ. The germline V and J ends were trimmed by 5 bases and 1 base, with 18 bases remaining between them. As DNA, the CDR3 is TGTGCCAGCAGCCGCCAGACAGCTGCCACATCCTACGAGCAGTACGTC. Translating it yields CASSRQTAATSYEQYV.

The chain is built from TRBV6-5 and TRBJ1-2; 8 nucleotides agree with TRBD1. Losses at the gene ends were 7 bases for V and 6 bases for J; bases not matched to a gene: 7. Germline loops: CDR1 MNHEY, CDR2 SVGAGI. The CDR3 covers 13 residues. CDR3 amino acids: CASTADRVHGYTF. As DNA, the CDR3 is TGTGCCAGCACCGCGGACAGGGTTCATGGCTACACCTTC.

This clone appeared a few times. The chain links TRBV6-1 to TRBJ2-5; 12 bases match TRBD2. Trimming removed 2 bases from V and 2 bases from J; junction bases left unmatched: 0. CDR1 is MNHNS and CDR2 is SASEGT in the germline V gene. CDR3 length: 15 amino acids. The DNA for the CDR3 is TGTGCCAGCAGTGAACTAGCGGGGGGGCAAGAGACCCAGTACTTC. It specifies CASSELAGGQETQYF.

This clone was detected only once. Other nucleotide sequences from this sample produce the same CDR3. The chain employs TRBV6-5 and TRBJ1-1; perhaps TRBD1 as D (5 bases). Germline loops: CDR1 MNHEY, CDR2 SVGAGI. Trimming stripped 3 bases from V and 5 bases from J, with 10 bases between. The CDR3 loop spans 13 amino acids. The CDR3 coding sequence is TGTGCCAGCAGTTATGGACGGGGGACTGAAGCTTTCTTT. The encoded protein is CASSYGRGTEAFF.

This chain links TRBV7-8 with TRBJ1-1; D not certain. This CDR3 contains 13 residues. V gave up 1 base and J gave up 5 bases, with 8 bases separating them. CDR1 is SGHVS and CDR2 is FQNEAQ in the germline V gene. The CDR3 DNA reads TGTGCCAGCAGCTTAGAAGTGAGGACTGAAGCTTTCTTT. This sequence encodes CASSLEVRTEAFF.

The chain couples TRBV7-9 to TRBJ2-1; 10 bases fit TRBD2. V was pared by 2 bases and J by 8 bases, with 15 bases of the junction left unmatched. Germline CDR1 reads SEHNR; CDR2 reads FQNEAQ (reference sequence). This CDR3 is built from 18 residues. As DNA, the CDR3 is TGTGCCAGCAGCTTACCCTTCCGGCTAGCGGGGGTTATGCATGAGCAGTTCTTC. Amino acids: CASSLPFRLAGVMHEQFF.

This clone was recorded a few times. This chain links TRBV11-2 with TRBJ2-7, with 8 bases lining up with TRBD1. The CDR3 extends over 13 amino acids. Germline V gene lookup returns CDR1 SGHAT and CDR2 FQNNGV. V trimming: 5 bases; J trimming: 4 bases; junction bases outside the gene matches: 4. The CDR3 bases are TGTGCCAGCAGCCTATGGACAGGGTACGAGCAGTACTTC. Its protein product is CASSLWTGYEQYF.

The chain recombines TRBV4-3 with TRBJ2-5; D possibly corresponds to TRBD1 (5 bases). This CDR3 contains 15 residues. V lost 0 bases and J 2 bases, leaving 10 bases between the germline ends. Per germline, CDR1 LGHNA and CDR2 YSLEER. The CDR3 loop reads CASSQDQGTQETQYF. CDR3 nucleotide sequence: TGCGCCAGCAGCCAAGATCAGGGTACTCAAGAGACCCAGTACTTC.

The chain uses TRBV27 and TRBJ1-1; a possible D gene is TRBD1 (5 bases). The CDR3 covers 13 residues. The V and J ends lost 6 bases and 5 bases respectively, with 13 bases between them. Germline CDR1 reads MNHEY; CDR2 reads SMNVEV (reference sequence). The CDR3 loop reads CASSPTAGTEAFF. The CDR3 DNA sequence: TGTGCCAGCAGCCCGACAGCGGGGACTGAAGCTTTCTTT.

This clone has just a few counts. The chain has TRBV7-3 and TRBJ1-6; 7 nucleotides match TRBD1. V trimming: 5 bases; J trimming: 7 bases; junction bases outside the gene matches: 8. Germline V gene lookup returns CDR1 SGHTA and CDR2 FQGTGA. The CDR3 runs to 15 residues. DNA for the CDR3: TGTGCCAGCAGCCTCTCAGGGGGAGAGAATTCACCCCTCCACTTT. This codes for CASSLSGGENSPLHF.